Sequencing of this T cell receptor (beta chain) was carried out in a study of blood T cells in healthy people across ages. It was with a sample-barcoded 5' primer and a J-beta primer mix that a second PCR of roughly 7 to 12 cycles was run. Each cDNA molecule was tagged by a template-switch adaptor with 12 random nucleotides. CDR3-containing paired-end reads numbered at least 2.5 million in each sample. TCRdb itself ran the 5' RACE reads through MiXCR, one entry per CDR3 protein. This table has fewer than 900,000 distinct CDR3 sequences, about 40% appearing once. A note on this clonotype: Antigen unknown.

Study-level findings and limits: With donor CMV status unknown, expanded clonotype changes were possibly confounded.

Donors gave about 10 milliliters of peripheral blood apiece. Per germline, CDR1 SGHDN and CDR2 FVKESK. This CDR3 comprises 15 residues. The sequence was obtained from an older woman in good health. V usage is TRBV14 and J usage is TRBJ2-4; 9 bases are shared with TRBD2. The J call may be faulty, since TRBJ2-5 better matches the DNA end. The sample consisted of blood. The CDR3 reads CASSQLAGTLETQYF. The CDR3 DNA is TGTGCCAGCAGCCAACTAGCGGGGACACTAGAGACCCAGTACTTC.